Listed below are T cell receptor beta chains from one sample, sequenced in a study of blood T cell repertoires in COVID-19. The protocol was immunoSEQ multiplex PCR, while the TCRdb copy is restricted to in-frame clones and leaves out a portion. The repertoire consists of fewer than 65,000 clones, with roughly 85% occurring once and the leading ten covering 6.5%. Sequencing used peripheral blood. These receptors all stem from a man between 60 and 75 years old with acute or convalescent COVID-19. Both conserved end residues are part of each CDR3. Fields, in order: D gene, clone size, V gene, J gene, CDR3 protein, CDR3 DNA. D genes are given only for firm matches. Size is omitted from some rows. Given values are once, few, many or a class for expanded clones.

NA	NA	TRBV14	TRBJ2-5	CASSQDLEETQYF	TGTGCCAGCAGCCAAGATTTAGAAGAGACCCAGTACTTC
NA	NA	TRBV5-1	TRBJ2-7	CASSQRQVSTSEQYF	TGCGCCAGCAGCCAACGACAGGTCTCTACGAGCGAGCAGTACTTC
NA	NA	TRBV5-1	TRBJ1-1	CASSWGGANTEAFF	TGCGCCAGCAGCTGGGGGGGCGCGAACACTGAAGCTTTCTTT
TRBD2	NA	TRBV5-1	TRBJ2-1	CASSGPGTSGYNEQFF	TGCGCCAGCAGCGGTCCCGGGACTAGCGGTTACAATGAGCAGTTCTTC
NA	NA	TRBV15	TRBJ1-1	CATSREASGTEAFF	TGTGCCACCAGCAGAGAGGCGTCGGGCACTGAAGCTTTCTTT
TRBD1	NA	TRBV6-6	TRBJ1-5	CAGQGYSNQPQHF	TGTGCCGGACAGGGGTATAGCAATCAGCCCCAGCATTTT
TRBD1	NA	TRBV6-5	TRBJ2-7	CASSYSGTAAYEQYF	TGTGCCAGCAGTTACTCGGGGACAGCTGCCTACGAGCAGTACTTC
TRBD2	NA	TRBV6-6	TRBJ2-7	CASSYSPGGQYF	TGTGCCAGCAGTTACTCGCCGGGGGGGCAGTACTTC
TRBD2	once	TRBV10-3	TRBJ2-1	CAISGTRGYNEQFF	TGTGCCATCAGTGGGACTAGAGGCTACAATGAGCAGTTCTTC
NA	NA	TRBV11-2	TRBJ2-1	CASSLWGSSYNEQFF	TGTGCCAGCAGCTTATGGGGCAGCTCCTACAATGAGCAGTTCTTC
TRBD2	NA	TRBV3-1/TRBV3-2	TRBJ2-3	CASSQGGRATDTQYF	TGTGCCAGCAGCCAAGGCGGGAGGGCGACAGATACGCAGTATTTT
TRBD1	few	TRBV28	TRBJ2-7	CASSLGTGRSYEQYF	TGTGCCAGCAGTCTGGGGACAGGGCGCTCCTACGAGCAGTACTTC
TRBD1	NA	TRBV5-1	TRBJ1-4	CASSTGTGEEKLFF	TGCGCCAGCAGCACCGGGACAGGGGAAGAAAAACTGTTTTTT
NA	NA	TRBV19	TRBJ1-5	CASSIRQADYSNQPQHF	TGTGCCAGTAGTATAAGGCAGGCCGATTATAGCAATCAGCCCCAGCATTTT
NA	NA	TRBV20-1	TRBJ1-1	CSARTEEAFF	TGCAGTGCGAGGACAGAAGAAGCTTTCTTT
NA	NA	TRBV28	TRBJ2-3	CASRYMDQWRDTQYF	TGTGCCAGCAGGTATATGGACCAATGGAGGGATACGCAGTATTTT
NA	NA	TRBV7-3	TRBJ2-1	CASSLVGALYNEQFF	TGTGCCAGCAGCTTAGTTGGGGCCCTCTACAATGAGCAGTTCTTC
TRBD1	NA	TRBV19	TRBJ1-4	CASSPGQPNEKLFF	TGTGCCAGTAGTCCGGGACAGCCTAATGAAAAACTGTTTTTT
TRBD2	NA	TRBV18	TRBJ2-1	CASSRGLAGNNEQFF	TGTGCCAGCTCACGGGGACTAGCGGGAAACAATGAGCAGTTCTTC
TRBD2	NA	TRBV5-1	TRBJ2-1	CASSLASFTSGRYNEQFF	TGCGCCAGCAGCTTGGCCTCCTTTACTAGCGGGAGGTACAATGAGCAGTTCTTC
TRBD2	NA	TRBV6-5	TRBJ2-7	CASSLSGPYEQYF	TGTGCCAGCAGTCTTAGCGGGCCCTACGAGCAGTACTTC
NA	NA	TRBV5-1	TRBJ2-2	CASSFSLASTGELFF	TGCGCCAGCAGCTTTTCTCTAGCGAGCACCGGGGAGCTGTTTTTT
NA	NA	TRBV6-6	TRBJ1-5	CASSYQGESQPQHF	TGTGCCAGCAGTTACCAAGGGGAAAGTCAGCCCCAGCATTTT
NA	NA	TRBV18	TRBJ2-7	CASSLRQGGGTEQYF	TGTGCCAGCTCACTACGACAGGGCGGCGGGACCGAGCAGTACTTC
NA	NA	TRBV27	TRBJ2-1	CASSSRDIYNEQFF	TGTGCCAGCAGTTCCCGGGACATATACAATGAGCAGTTCTTC
NA	NA	TRBV25-1	TRBJ1-5	CASSLGGQPQHF	TGTGCCAGCAGTCTTGGAGGCCAGCCCCAGCATTTT
NA	NA	TRBV4-1	TRBJ2-3	CASSQEAADTQYF	TGCGCCAGCAGCCAAGAAGCGGCAGATACGCAGTATTTT
NA	NA	TRBV19	TRBJ1-4	CASSIFIETNEKLFF	TGTGCCAGTAGTATCTTCATCGAGACTAATGAAAAACTGTTTTTT
NA	NA	TRBV5-8	TRBJ1-2	CASSFPSPSGRGYTF	TGTGCCAGCAGCTTCCCGAGCCCATCGGGGAGGGGCTACACCTTC
TRBD1	few	TRBV7-9	TRBJ1-6	CASSLNRGDPPLHF	TGTGCCAGCAGCTTAAACAGGGGGGATCCACCCCTCCACTTT
NA	NA	TRBV10-1	TRBJ2-7	CASSGLESSYEQYF	TGCGCCAGCAGTGGACTAGAGAGCTCCTACGAGCAGTACTTC